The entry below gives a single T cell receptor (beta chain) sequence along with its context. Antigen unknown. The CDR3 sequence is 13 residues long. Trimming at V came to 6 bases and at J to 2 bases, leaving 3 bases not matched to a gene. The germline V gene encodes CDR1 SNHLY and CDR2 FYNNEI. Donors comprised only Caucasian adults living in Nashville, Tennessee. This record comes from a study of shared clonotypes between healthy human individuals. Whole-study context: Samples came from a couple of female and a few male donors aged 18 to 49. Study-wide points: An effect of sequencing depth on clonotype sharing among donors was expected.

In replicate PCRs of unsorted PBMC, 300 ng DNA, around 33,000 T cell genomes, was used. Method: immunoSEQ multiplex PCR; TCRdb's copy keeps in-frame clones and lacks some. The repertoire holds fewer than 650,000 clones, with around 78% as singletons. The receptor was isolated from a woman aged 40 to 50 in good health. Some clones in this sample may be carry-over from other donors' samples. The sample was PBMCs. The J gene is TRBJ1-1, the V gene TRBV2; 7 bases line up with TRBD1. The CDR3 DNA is TGTGCCAGCAGGGGACAGCCTAACACTGAAGCTTTCTTT. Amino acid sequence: CASRGQPNTEAFF.